The 26 T cell receptor beta chains below come from one sample, sequenced in a study of blood T cell repertoires in COVID-19. Some clones are missing from TCRdb's copy, which holds only in-frame ones; the method was immunoSEQ multiplex PCR. The table includes some 320,000 clones, around 87% detected once. The sequencing input was peripheral blood. The receptors come from a woman between 50 and 59 years old who had recovered from COVID-19.

This chain joins TRBV7-2 and TRBJ1-1; TRBD1 agrees at 8 bases. The V segment lost 5 bases and the J segment 10 bases; nucleotides outside the gene matches: 12. CDR1 is SGHTA and CDR2 is FQGNSA in the germline V gene. The CDR3 sequence is 14 residues long. The DNA for the CDR3 is TGTGCCAGCAGCCTCAGGGGGCTGGAAAGGGGAGCTTTCTTT. Its protein is CASSLRGLERGAFF.

CDR3 amino acids: CASSQGQAADTQYF. The CDR3 nucleotides are TGCGCCAGCAGCCAAGGACAGGCAGCAGATACGCAGTATTTT. This sequence joins TRBV5-1 and TRBJ2-3; 7 nucleotides agree with TRBD1. Germline CDR1 and CDR2: SGHRS and YFSETQ. This CDR3 spans 14 amino acids. V lost 4 bases to trimming and J lost 4 bases; unmatched junction nucleotides: 6. The variable domain in full, completed from reference TRBV5-1 and TRBJ2-3, reads KAGVTQTPRYLIKTRGQQVTLSCSPISGHRSVSWYQQTPGQGLQFLFEYFSETQRNKGNFPGRFSGRQFSNSRSEMNVSTLELGDSALYLCASSQGQAADTQYFGPGTRLTVL.

The V and J genes are TRBV6-5 and TRBJ2-7, with 8 bases aligning to TRBD1. CDR3 length equals 15 residues. The V segment lost 6 bases and the J segment 2 bases; nucleotides outside the gene matches: 9. The germline CDR1 and CDR2 sequences are MNHEY and SVGAGI. The chain's CDR3 is CASSRDRGFAYEQYF. The CDR3 DNA sequence: TGTGCCAGCAGCCGTGACAGGGGATTCGCCTACGAGCAGTACTTC.

This clone was observed once. V is TRBV9 and J is TRBJ2-1; 9 bases map to TRBD2. V lost 5 bases and J lost 9; bases outside the gene matches: 6. Germline-derived CDR1 and CDR2 are SGDLS and YYNGEE. The CDR3 sequence is 13 residues long. DNA of the CDR3: TGTGCCAGCAGTTATAGCGGGAGCATTGAGCAGTTCTTC. The encoded protein is CASSYSGSIEQFF.

The rearrangement uses TRBV3-1 (or the pseudogene TRBV3-2) and TRBJ1-3; 9 nucleotides line up with TRBD1. The germline gives CDR1 LGHDT, CDR2 YNNKEL (reference sequence). This CDR3 is built from 15 residues. The trim removed 5 bases at V and 3 bases at J, leaving 5 bases unmatched. The CDR3 protein is CASSSDRGNGNTIYF. CDR3 in DNA: TGTGCCAGCAGCTCGGACAGGGGCAATGGAAACACCATATATTTT.

The CDR3 coding sequence is TGCGCCAGCAGCTCTAGCGGGTCCCTCACAGATACGCAGTATTTT. Protein: CASSSSGSLTDTQYF. The V call is TRBV5-1, the J call TRBJ2-3, with 8 bases fitting TRBD2. V shed 3 bases and J 2 bases; nucleotides not matched to a gene: 5. The CDR3 totals 15 residues. The germline V gene has CDR1 SGHRS and CDR2 YFSETQ.

The rearrangement joins TRBV4-3 to TRBJ1-4; 7 bases fit TRBD1. This CDR3 has 14 amino acids. V lost 3 bases to trimming and J lost 3 bases; unmatched junction nucleotides: 1. CDR1 and CDR2 (germline): LGHNA, YSLEER. CDR3 region: CASSHGTANEKLFF. DNA of the CDR3: TGCGCCAGCAGCCACGGGACAGCTAATGAAAAACTGTTTTTT.

The rearrangement uses TRBV6-1 and TRBJ1-2; 8 bases agree with TRBD1. There are 14 residues in the CDR3. Germline CDR1 MNHNS, CDR2 SASEGT. V trimming: 3 bases; J trimming: 4 bases; junction bases outside the gene matches: 4. CDR3 nucleotide sequence: TGTGCCAGCAGTGAGGGGGGACAGGTCTATGGCTACACCTTC. Translated: CASSEGGQVYGYTF.

The rearrangement links TRBV12-3 or TRBV12-4 to TRBJ2-1; a weak D match, TRBD2 (5 bases). Trimming took off 2 bases at V and 5 bases at J, with 7 bases between the two ends. This CDR3 is 13 amino acids long. For the CDR3, the DNA is TGTGCCAGCAGTTTATACGGGGACAATGAGCAGTTCTTC. Translation gives CASSLYGDNEQFF.

The chain employs TRBV10-3 and TRBJ2-7; D remains unclear. Per germline, CDR1 ENHRY and CDR2 SYGVKD. V lost 2 bases and J 5 bases, leaving 22 bases between the germline ends. CDR3 length: 17 amino acids. The CDR3 DNA follows: TGTGCCATCAGTGAGAACTGGGCCCTCTCTGAAAATAACGAGCAGTACTTC. Translated, it gives CAISENWALSENNEQYF.

This chain links TRBV19 with TRBJ2-4; TRBD2 matches at 11 bases. The V segment lost 5 bases and the J segment 0 bases; nucleotides outside the gene matches: 6. The CDR3 is 17 residues long. In germline, CDR1 is LNHDA, CDR2 SQIVND (reference sequence). The CDR3 DNA is TGTGCCAGTAGTTTGGCTAGCGGGGGGCTAGCCAAAAACATTCAGTACTTC. Its translation: CASSLASGGLAKNIQYF.

This chain joins TRBV6-1 and TRBJ2-5; D remains unclear. The V and J ends lost 2 bases and 3 bases respectively, with 7 bases between them. CDR1 and CDR2 from the germline V gene are MNHNS and SASEGT. The CDR3 is 13 amino acids. CDR3 DNA sequence: TGTGCCAGCAGTGAATTCAGGAAAGAGACCCAGTACTTC. This encodes CASSEFRKETQYF.

J is TRBJ2-4 and V is TRBV6-2 or TRBV6-3; 9 bases align to TRBD1. This CDR3 has 16 amino acids. With 5 bases clipped from V and 4 bases from J, the junction kept 9 bases outside the gene matches. The germline V gene has CDR1 MNHEY and CDR2 SVGEGT. CDR3 sequence (DNA): TGTGCCAGCAGTAATATGCCGGGACAGGGAAAAAACATTCAGTACTTC. This codes for CASSNMPGQGKNIQYF.

The chain carries TRBV27 and TRBJ2-1, with a weak D call TRBD2 (6 bases). The germline V gene has CDR1 MNHEY and CDR2 SMNVEV (reference sequence). The CDR3 length is 16 residues. V lost 0 bases to trimming and J lost 3 bases, with 12 bases between them. The CDR3 nucleotides read TGTGCCAGCAGTTTATCCGGCGGGGCTTACTACAATGAGCAGTTCTTC. It is translated as CASSLSGGAYYNEQFF.

The chain couples TRBV30 to TRBJ2-7; the match to TRBD1 covers 7 bases. Germline V gives CDR1 GTSNPN, CDR2 SVGIG (reference sequence). The CDR3 covers 14 residues. V gave up 1 base and J gave up 7 bases; unmatched junction bases: 10. The CDR3 protein is CAWSADRVVGEQYF. CDR3 coding DNA: TGTGCCTGGAGTGCCGACAGGGTGGTAGGGGAGCAGTACTTC. Complete variable domain (other parts from reference TRBV30 and TRBJ2-7): SQTIHQWPATLVQPVGSPLSLECTVEGTSNPNLYWYRQAAGRGLQLLFYSVGIGQISSEVPQNLSASRPQDRQFILSSKKLLLSDSGFYLCAWSADRVVGEQYFGPGTRLTVT.

As concerns this clone: Additional DNA sequences in this sample encode the identical CDR3. The CDR3 nucleotides are TGTGCCAGCAGTTTAGGCAGATCCTACGAGCAGTACTTC. Residues: CASSLGRSYEQYF. This chain uses TRBV28 with TRBJ2-7; no clear D. V was trimmed by 2 bases and J by 1 base, leaving 6 bases between them. Germline CDR1 MDHEN, CDR2 SYDVKM. This CDR3 spans 13 amino acids.

J is TRBJ1-1 and V is TRBV5-1; D is perhaps TRBD1 (6 bases). The CDR3 has 15 residues. Deletions cut 0 bases from V and 5 bases from J, with 14 bases between. Germline assignment: CDR1 SGHRS and CDR2 YFSETQ. The CDR3, as DNA: TGCGCCAGCAGCTTGGTCCAGGGGAGGGGAACTGAAGCTTTCTTT. Translation gives CASSLVQGRGTEAFF.

The J gene is TRBJ1-1, the V gene TRBV4-3; D is unresolved. The CDR3 spans 14 residues. Trimming took off 0 bases at V and 3 bases at J, with 8 bases between the two ends. The germline V gene encodes CDR1 LGHNA and CDR2 YSLEER. CDR3 nucleotide sequence: TGCGCCAGCAGCCAAGATATTCAGTACACTGAAGCTTTCTTT. It yields the protein CASSQDIQYTEAFF.

The V and J genes are TRBV21-1 and TRBJ2-1; the table gives TRBD2 as D, unverified against the DNA. TRBV21-1 is labeled a pseudogene. This CDR3 region has 14 residues. CDR3 loop: CASSHDSLYNEQFF. In DNA, the CDR3 is TGTGCCAGCAGCCACGATTCACTCTACAATGAGCAGTTCTTC.

This chain joins TRBV19 and TRBJ1-1, with D unclear. The germline V and J ends were trimmed by 5 bases and 0 bases, with 10 bases remaining between them. The CDR3 length is 14 residues. Germline assignment: CDR1 LNHDA and CDR2 SQIVND (reference sequence). The CDR3 spells CASSLTTVNTEAFF. CDR3 coding DNA: TGTGCCAGTAGTTTAACAACAGTGAACACTGAAGCTTTCTTT.

V and J are TRBV5-1 and TRBJ1-2; 8 nucleotides align to TRBD1. The CDR3 runs 12 residues. Per the germline V gene, CDR1 is SGHRS and CDR2 is YFSETQ. Unmatched junction bases numbered 5, after V lost 4 bases and J lost 9 bases. CDR3 amino acids: CASSPGGTSYTF. Here the CDR3 DNA reads TGCGCCAGCAGCCCAGGGGGCACGAGCTACACCTTC.

This clone has just one count. The J gene is TRBJ1-1, the V gene TRBV5-6, with TRBD1 matching over 9 bases. Per the germline V gene, CDR1 is SGHDT and CDR2 is YYEEEE. This CDR3 has 15 residues. The ends lost 4 bases at V and 1 base at J; junction bases unmatched: 5. In DNA, the CDR3 is TGTGCCAGCAGCGGACTGGGACAGGGGAACACTGAAGCTTTCTTT. Protein sequence: CASSGLGQGNTEAFF.

This rearrangement joins TRBV27 to TRBJ2-1, with 9 bases identical to TRBD2. Germline-derived CDR1 and CDR2 are MNHEY and SMNVEV (reference sequence). V was clipped by 5 bases and J by 13 bases; unmatched bases: 18. CDR3 size: 16 residues. CDR3 in DNA: TGTGCCAGCAGTCTCAGCGGGGGGACCACACCAGGCTCCCAGTTCTTC. Translated, it gives CASSLSGGTTPGSQFF.

The rearrangement joins TRBV4-1 to TRBJ1-2, with a weak D call TRBD1 (6 bases). Looked up from germline, CDR1 is MGHRA and CDR2 is YSYEKL. V lost 0 bases to trimming and J lost 7 bases, with 15 bases between them. This CDR3 spans 15 amino acids. The CDR3 reads CASSQESANRAGYTF. DNA of the CDR3: TGCGCCAGCAGCCAAGAATCGGCCAACAGGGCTGGCTACACCTTC.

The rearrangement uses TRBV28 and TRBJ2-1, with TRBD2 matching over 8 bases. After removal of 5 bases from V and 10 bases from J, the junction contained 13 bases not matched to a gene. CDR1 and CDR2 (germline): MDHEN, SYDVKM. The CDR3 is made up of 15 amino acids. CDR3 DNA sequence: TGTGCCAGCAGTCTCGGGGGGGTCCTTTCTAAAGAGCAGTTCTTC. Protein sequence: CASSLGGVLSKEQFF.

This chain joins TRBV2 and TRBJ2-7; 10 bases are shared with TRBD2. Looked up from germline, CDR1 is SNHLY and CDR2 is FYNNEI. With 4 bases clipped from V and 3 bases from J, the junction kept 3 bases outside the gene matches. The CDR3 length is 14 residues. CDR3 loop: CASSVLAGDYEQYF. The CDR3 coding sequence is TGTGCCAGCAGTGTTCTAGCGGGGGACTACGAGCAGTACTTC.